The 30 T cell receptor beta chains below all came from one sample that was sequenced in a study of T cell repertoires in cytomegalovirus infection. TCRdb fed the reads into MiXCR, producing one record per CDR3 protein. The profile shows about 250,000 distinct CDR3 sequences, over 15% of them singletons. The sample consisted of CD8+ T cells from PBMCs. Every receptor here comes from a human donor in good health (CMV status not recorded). Some clones in this sample may be carry-over from other donors' samples.

The rearrangement joins TRBV6-5 to TRBJ2-6; D uncertain. Germline CDR1 and CDR2: MNHEY and SVGAGI. V was shortened by 2 bases and J by 4 bases, with 12 bases between the two germline ends. This CDR3 is 16 amino acids long. CDR3 nucleotides: TGTGCCAGCAGTTACATCTCCCCGGCCGGGGCCAACGTCCTGACTTTC. It codes for CASSYISPAGANVLTF.

This clonotype was recorded at least ten times. The rearrangement joins TRBV7-2 to TRBJ1-3; D remains ambiguous. Per germline, CDR1 SGHTA and CDR2 FQGNSA. Trimming pared 4 bases from V and 4 bases from J, leaving 14 bases between. CDR3 length: 15 residues. In DNA, the CDR3 is TGTGCCAGCAGCTCAGCGGTGACCGCCGGAAACACCATATATTTT. Its translation: CASSSAVTAGNTIYF.

This clonotype was counted many times. The chain recombines TRBV2 with TRBJ1-2, with 9 bases aligning to TRBD1. The trim removed 5 bases at V and 7 bases at J, leaving 8 bases unmatched. CDR1 and CDR2 from the germline V gene are SNHLY and FYNNEI. The CDR3 is 14 amino acids. CDR3 region: CASSQTGTGFGYTF. CDR3 sequence (DNA): TGTGCCAGCAGTCAAACCGGGACAGGGTTTGGCTACACCTTC.

Here the CDR3 DNA reads TGTGCCAGCAGTTACTCGTGGGGTTCGACCAAAAACATTCAGTACTTC. It encodes CASSYSWGSTKNIQYF. V usage is TRBV6-2 or TRBV6-3 and J usage is TRBJ2-4, with no clear D. This CDR3 comprises 16 residues. Per germline, CDR1 MNHEY and CDR2 SVGEGT. Trimming removed 0 bases at V and 2 bases at J, with 11 bases between.

The V and J genes are TRBV18 and TRBJ1-4, with a weak D call TRBD1 (6 bases). The CDR3 is 14 amino acids. From germline, CDR1 is KGHSH and CDR2 LQKENI. V was clipped by 0 bases and J by 7 bases, with 9 bases between them. The CDR3 nucleotides are TGTGCCAGCTCACCACCCGGGGGCGGTGAAAAACTGTTTTTT. Its protein product is CASSPPGGGEKLFF.

The rearrangement uses TRBV7-8 and TRBJ2-2, with a tentative D call TRBD1 (6 bases). Between the trimmed V and J ends, which lost 5 bases and 4 bases, there was a span of 14 bases. The CDR3 consists of 15 residues. In germline, CDR1 is SGHVS, CDR2 FQNEAQ. CDR3 DNA sequence: TGTGCCAGCAGCCCAACGACAGGACTCACCGGGGAGCTGTTTTTT. Translation gives CASSPTTGLTGELFF. Variable domain in full (rest from reference TRBV7-8 and TRBJ2-2): GAGVSQSPRYKVAKRGQDVALRCDPISGHVSLFWYQQALGQGPEFLTYFQNEAQLDKSGLPSDRFFAERPEGSVSTLKIQRTQQEDSAVYLCASSPTTGLTGELFFGEGSRLTVL.

This rearrangement joins TRBV4-2 to TRBJ2-5; 9 nucleotides line up with TRBD2. The CDR3 totals 17 residues. V shed 1 base and J 1 base; nucleotides not matched to a gene: 7. Germline CDR1 LGHNA, CDR2 YNFKEQ. CDR3 sequence: CASSQAALAGVQETQYF. The CDR3 bases are TGTGCCAGCAGCCAAGCGGCTTTAGCGGGGGTCCAAGAGACCCAGTACTTC.

This clonotype was seen ten or more times. The CDR3 region is CSAQDIGGLWAEAFF. In nucleotides, the CDR3 is TGCAGCGCCCAAGATATAGGGGGGCTGTGGGCTGAAGCTTTCTTT. V is TRBV29-1 and J is TRBJ1-1, with D perhaps matching TRBD1 (6 bases). Germline values: CDR1 SQVTM, CDR2 ANQGSEA. V dropped 7 bases and J dropped 6 bases, with 24 bases sitting between them. The CDR3 extends over 15 amino acids.

This clonotype has ten or more counts. This chain links TRBV7-9 with TRBJ2-1, with 7 bases identical to TRBD1. CDR1 SEHNR and CDR2 FQNEAQ come from the germline V gene (reference sequence). This CDR3 has 15 residues. V was clipped by 5 bases and J by 6 bases; unmatched bases: 10. CDR3 in amino acids: CASSGRDRVFNEQFF. Written as DNA, the CDR3 is TGTGCCAGCAGCGGCCGGGACAGAGTTTTCAATGAGCAGTTCTTC.

This chain links TRBV7-6 with TRBJ1-3; D is ambiguous. Germline V gene sequence: CDR1 SGHVS, CDR2 FNYEAQ. This CDR3 region has 14 residues. With 8 bases removed from V and 3 bases from J, the gap between germline ends came to 14 bases. The CDR3 nucleotides read TGTGCCAGCGATCCGTGGGGAAATGGAAACACCATATATTTT. It codes for CASDPWGNGNTIYF. Full variable domain (remainder filled in from reference TRBV7-6 and TRBJ1-3): GAGVSQSPRYKVTKRGQDVALRCDPISGHVSLYWYRQALGQGPEFLTYFNYEAQQDKSGLPNDRFSAERPEGSISTLTIQRTEQRDSAMYRCASDPWGNGNTIYFGEGSWLTVV.

This clonotype was seen a handful of times. The J gene is TRBJ2-7, the V gene TRBV5-5; 7 nucleotides align to TRBD1. Trimming at V came to 4 bases and at J to 3 bases, leaving 19 bases not matched to a gene. The CDR3 contains 18 residues. Germline V lookup: CDR1 SGHKS, CDR2 YYEKEE (reference sequence). The CDR3 protein is CASSGTTTGSVGYYEQYF. Here the CDR3 DNA reads TGTGCCAGCAGCGGAACGACGACAGGGTCGGTAGGATACTACGAGCAGTACTTC. The full variable domain, with the rest looked up from reference TRBV5-5 and TRBJ2-7, is DAGVTQSPTHLIKTRGQQVTLRCSPISGHKSVSWYQQVLGQGPQFIFQYYEKEERGRGNFPDRFSARQFPNYSSELNVNALLLGDSALYLCASSGTTTGSVGYYEQYFGPGTRLTVT.

This clonotype was seen many times. The chain carries TRBV2 and TRBJ1-4; D is uncertain. Germline V gives CDR1 SNHLY, CDR2 FYNNEI. The CDR3 spans 11 residues. With 6 bases removed from V and 7 bases from J, the gap between germline ends came to 6 bases. The CDR3 nucleotides are TGTGCCAGCAGGTCCCGTGAAAAACTGTTTTTT. Amino acids: CASRSREKLFF.

This clonotype was observed at least ten times. The chain is built from TRBV3-1 and TRBJ2-1; 8 bases line up with TRBD1. The germline V gene has CDR1 LGHDT and CDR2 YNNKEL (reference sequence). This CDR3 region has 18 residues. V lost 0 bases, J lost 4 bases, and 11 bases stayed unmatched. The chain's CDR3 is CASSQELGQEVVYNEQFF. The CDR3 nucleotides are TGTGCCAGCAGCCAAGAGTTGGGACAGGAGGTTGTATACAATGAGCAGTTCTTC.

This sequence joins TRBV11-2 and TRBJ1-6; D might be TRBD1 (5 bases). V lost 3 bases and J lost 6, with 12 bases in between. Per germline, CDR1 SGHAT and CDR2 FQNNGV. This CDR3 region has 15 residues. The DNA of the CDR3 is TGTGCCAGCAGCTTTAGATGGGACTCTAATTCACCCCTCCACTTT. It specifies CASSFRWDSNSPLHF.

This clonotype was found a few times. The V gene is TRBV23-1, the J gene TRBJ1-1, with D perhaps TRBD1 (5 bases). TRBV23-1 is assigned to the ORF class and has an uncertain function. V was pared by 2 bases and J by 0 bases, with 7 bases between. This CDR3 contains 14 residues. The CDR3 here is CASSQGGVNTEAFF. As DNA, the CDR3 is TGCGCCAGCAGTCAAGGGGGGGTGAACACTGAAGCTTTCTTT.

The table lists this clonotype with many counts. The J gene is TRBJ1-5, the V gene TRBV28, with TRBD1 matching over 8 bases. J gave up 4 bases and V 8 bases, and 10 bases lay outside the gene matches. Per the germline V gene, CDR1 is MDHEN and CDR2 is SYDVKM. This CDR3 has 15 residues. In DNA, the CDR3 is TGTGCCAGCTACCCGACAGGGGATGGGAATCAGCCCCAGCATTTT. Its translation: CASYPTGDGNQPQHF.

The chain carries TRBV15 and TRBJ1-2; possible D gene TRBD1, 6 bases. Germline CDR1 is LNHNV and CDR2 is YYDKDF (reference sequence). Trimming stripped 0 bases from V and 4 bases from J, with 15 bases between. The CDR3 consists of 16 residues. CDR3 in amino acids: CATSRDHGQQIYGYTF. The CDR3 DNA reads TGTGCCACCAGCAGAGATCATGGACAGCAAATCTATGGCTACACCTTC.

The chain is built from TRBV4-1 and TRBJ2-1; 8 bases align to TRBD2. V shed 8 bases and J 9 bases; nucleotides not matched to a gene: 15. The V gene's germline CDR1 is MGHRA and CDR2 YSYEKL. The CDR3 has 15 amino acids. In DNA form, the CDR3 reads TGCGCCAGCTCCGAAATAGCGGGGTCCTACGGTGAGCAGTTCTTC. Translating it yields CASSEIAGSYGEQFF.

This clonotype occurred a few times. The V gene is TRBV29-1, the J gene TRBJ2-3; D gene unclear. The CDR3 has 13 amino acids. V dropped 3 bases and J dropped 4 bases, with 11 bases sitting between them. Germline lookup yields CDR1 SQVTM and CDR2 ANQGSEA. The CDR3 loop reads CSVDQEMPDTQYF. The CDR3 DNA reads as TGCAGCGTTGACCAGGAAATGCCAGATACGCAGTATTTT.

The chain combines TRBV6-2 or TRBV6-3 with TRBJ1-1; D is unclear. The length of the CDR3 is 16 residues. Per the germline V gene, CDR1 is MNHEY and CDR2 is SVGEGT. V dropped 0 bases and J dropped 2 bases, with 13 bases sitting between them. CDR3 region: CASSYSSWTGNTEAFF. The CDR3 region has the DNA TGTGCCAGCAGTTACTCGTCCTGGACGGGAAACACTGAAGCTTTCTTT.

This clonotype showed up many times. The CDR3: CASSLVVRQWNTEAFF. The CDR3 DNA reads TGTGCCAGCAGCTTAGTGGTCCGTCAATGGAACACTGAAGCTTTCTTT. This rearrangement joins TRBV11-3 to TRBJ1-1; the D is unclear. Germline V gene sequence: CDR1 SGHNT, CDR2 YENEEA. The V and J ends lost 1 base and 1 base respectively, with 13 bases between them. The CDR3 loop spans 16 amino acids.

The CDR3 is CASSLAGGALNEQFF. The CDR3 DNA sequence: TGTGCCAGCAGTCTCGCGGGGGGGGCCCTCAATGAGCAGTTCTTC. The V call is TRBV12-3 or TRBV12-4, the J call TRBJ2-1; 9 bases are shared with TRBD2. V shed 5 bases and J 6 bases; nucleotides not matched to a gene: 8. This CDR3 contains 15 residues.

This clonotype has at least ten counts. This chain uses TRBV28 with TRBJ1-1; 8 nucleotides agree with TRBD1. Germline V gene data show CDR1 as MDHEN and CDR2 as SYDVKM. J lost 5 bases, V lost 4 bases, and 6 bases had no gene match. This CDR3 contains 14 residues. This CDR3 is CASSSDRVGTEAFF. The CDR3 DNA sequence: TGTGCCAGCAGTTCGGACAGGGTTGGAACTGAAGCTTTCTTT.

This clonotype was picked up a small number of times. The J gene is TRBJ1-2, the V gene TRBV4-1; unclear D gene. The V and J ends lost 1 base and 6 bases respectively, with 12 bases between them. The CDR3 contains 14 residues. The germline gives CDR1 MGHRA, CDR2 YSYEKL. The DNA for the CDR3 is TGCGCCAGCAGCCAAGTTACCGCTCGCCATGGCTACACCTTC. Translation gives CASSQVTARHGYTF.

J is TRBJ2-1 and V is TRBV29-1; 7 nucleotides agree with TRBD1. The CDR3 consists of 15 residues. V was pared by 2 bases and J by 4 bases, with 8 bases of the junction left unmatched. Germline V gene sequence: CDR1 SQVTM, CDR2 ANQGSEA. The CDR3, as DNA: TGCAGCGTTGAAAACCGGACAGGCCGATACAATGAGCAGTTCTTC. Translated: CSVENRTGRYNEQFF.

This clonotype was detected only a few times. CDR3 amino acids: CASSPPWTGGTNTEAFF. The CDR3 DNA is TGTGCCAGCAGCCCACCCTGGACAGGCGGGACGAACACTGAAGCTTTCTTT. The gene calls are TRBV7-6 and TRBJ1-1, with 7 bases fitting TRBD1. Unmatched junction bases numbered 13, after V lost 5 bases and J lost 1 base. The CDR3 covers 17 residues. Germline V gene lookup returns CDR1 SGHVS and CDR2 FNYEAQ. The whole variable domain, remainder taken from reference TRBV7-6 and TRBJ1-1, is GAGVSQSPRYKVTKRGQDVALRCDPISGHVSLYWYRQALGQGPEFLTYFNYEAQQDKSGLPNDRFSAERPEGSISTLTIQRTEQRDSAMYRCASSPPWTGGTNTEAFFGQGTRLTVV.

The sample holds one count of this clonotype. V gene TRBV20-1 combines with J gene TRBJ1-5; D perhaps matches TRBD1 (6 bases). V was trimmed by 6 bases and J by 2 bases, leaving 14 bases between them. The CDR3 covers 14 residues. Germline V lookup: CDR1 DFQATT, CDR2 SNEGSKA (reference sequence). CDR3 in amino acids: CSAKTGSGNQPQHF. In nucleotides, the CDR3 is TGCAGTGCCAAGACAGGTTCGGGCAATCAGCCCCAGCATTTT.

This clonotype came up a few times. The chain recombines TRBV4-1 with TRBJ1-4, with unresolved D. Looked up from germline, CDR1 is MGHRA and CDR2 is YSYEKL. The CDR3 consists of 17 residues. Deletions cut 4 bases from V and 3 bases from J, with 18 bases between. The CDR3 protein is CASSPSVGEGANEKLFF. CDR3 nucleotide sequence: TGCGCCAGCAGCCCGAGTGTGGGTGAGGGTGCTAATGAAAAACTGTTTTTT.

Only a few counts were recorded for this clonotype. The chain uses TRBV6-8 and TRBJ1-2, with 7 bases aligning to TRBD1. CDR1 and CDR2 from the germline V gene are MNHGY and SAAAGT. V shed 4 bases, J shed 0 bases, and the junction held 8 bases outside the gene matches. The CDR3 totals 16 residues. The CDR3 spells CASSSDRAIANYGYTF. CDR3 DNA: TGTGCCAGCAGTTCCGACAGGGCCATAGCTAACTATGGCTACACCTTC.

The CDR3 region is CSGQGNYGYTF. The CDR3 DNA sequence: TGCAGCGGACAGGGTAACTATGGCTACACCTTC. The chain uses TRBV29-1 and TRBJ1-2; TRBD1 matches at 7 bases. The length of the CDR3 is 11 residues. Trimming took 7 bases from V and 1 from J; bases not matched to a gene: 0. Germline loops: CDR1 SQVTM, CDR2 ANQGSEA.